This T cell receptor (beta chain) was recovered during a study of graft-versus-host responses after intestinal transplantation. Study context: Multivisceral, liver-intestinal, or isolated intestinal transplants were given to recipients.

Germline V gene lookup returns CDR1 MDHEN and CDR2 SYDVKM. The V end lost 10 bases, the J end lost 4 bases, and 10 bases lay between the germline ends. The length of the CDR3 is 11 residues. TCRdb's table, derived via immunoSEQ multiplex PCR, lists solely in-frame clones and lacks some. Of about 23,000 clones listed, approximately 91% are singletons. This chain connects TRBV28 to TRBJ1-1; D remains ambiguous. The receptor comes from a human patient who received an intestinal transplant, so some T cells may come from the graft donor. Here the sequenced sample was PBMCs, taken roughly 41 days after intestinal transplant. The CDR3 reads CATEGLTEAFF. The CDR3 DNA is TGTGCCACCGAGGGTCTCACTGAAGCTTTCTTT.